A selection of T cell receptor beta chains follows, all from one sample in a study of cytomegalovirus exposure and HLA in healthy donors. Clones were sequenced by immunoSEQ multiplex PCR, and TCRdb holds only the in-frame ones, with some missing. The sample lists some 170,000 clones, about four fifths occurring once. Sequencing input: PBMCs. The receptors were sampled from a man in his fifties in good health and CMV-seropositive. Both conserved end residues are part of each CDR3. Each record gives: D gene, V gene, J gene, clone size, CDR3 DNA, CDR3 protein. D genes are given only for firm matches. Clone size, where shown, is once, few, many, or a class for clones that have expanded.

D: -
V: TRBV30
J: TRBJ1-2
size: -
DNA: TGTGCCTGGAGTGTGGGGGGGGACTATGGCTACACCTTC
CDR3: CAWSVGGDYGYTF

D: -
V: TRBV21-1
J: TRBJ2-7
size: -
DNA: TGTGCCAGCAGCAAAACGAGGACAGACGACTGCGAGCAGTACTTC
CDR3: CASSKTRTDDCEQYF

D: TRBD1
V: TRBV27
J: TRBJ2-2
size: -
DNA: TGTGCCAGCAGTTTAAGGGTCAGGGGGCGAAAAACGAACACCGGGGAGCTGTTTTTT
CDR3: CASSLRVRGRKTNTGELFF

D: TRBD1
V: TRBV10-3
J: TRBJ1-1
size: -
DNA: TGTGCCATCAGGGCGTCGTCGGGGACAGGGGGCACTGAAGCTTTCTTT
CDR3: CAIRASSGTGGTEAFF

D: TRBD1
V: TRBV7-9
J: TRBJ2-3
size: -
DNA: TGTGCCAGCAGCTTATTTGGCCACAGGGGACCTTCGGATACGCAGTATTTT
CDR3: CASSLFGHRGPSDTQYF

D: -
V: TRBV7-2
J: TRBJ2-1
size: -
DNA: TGTGCCAGCAGCTTAGCTGGGCTCTCCTACAATGAGCAGTTCTTC
CDR3: CASSLAGLSYNEQFF

D: -
V: TRBV7-5
J: TRBJ2-5
size: few
DNA: TGTGCCAGAAGCTTAAAAAGACTCAGACAAGAGACCCAGTACTTC
CDR3: CARSLKRLRQETQYF

D: TRBD2
V: TRBV2
J: TRBJ2-7
size: -
DNA: TGTGCCAGCAAGGGACTAGCGGGGTACGAGCAGTACTTC
CDR3: CASKGLAGYEQYF

D: -
V: TRBV5-4
J: TRBJ2-2
size: -
DNA: TGTGCCAGCAGCTTGGATCCGGGGGCGAACACCGGGGAGCTGTTTTTT
CDR3: CASSLDPGANTGELFF

D: TRBD2
V: TRBV19
J: TRBJ2-7
size: once
DNA: TGTGCCAGTAGTGCAGGCCCGGGGGGGGCTTACGAGCAGTACTTC
CDR3: CASSAGPGGAYEQYF

D: -
V: TRBV5-1
J: TRBJ2-3
size: -
DNA: TGCGCCAGCAGCCCAAAATTCGGGGATACGCAGTATTTT
CDR3: CASSPKFGDTQYF

D: -
V: TRBV9
J: TRBJ1-1
size: -
DNA: TGTGCCAGCAGCGCGCCTTCAGGGGCCTACACTGAAGCTTTCTTT
CDR3: CASSAPSGAYTEAFF

D: -
V: TRBV30
J: TRBJ1-2
size: -
DNA: TGTGCCTGGAGTAAAGACAAAGTCTATGGCTACACCTTC
CDR3: CAWSKDKVYGYTF

D: TRBD1
V: TRBV28
J: TRBJ1-2
size: -
DNA: TGTGCCAGCGGGACAGCCCCGGCGGTGGGTGGCTACACCTTC
CDR3: CASGTAPAVGGYTF

D: TRBD2
V: TRBV7-2
J: TRBJ2-1
size: -
DNA: TGTGCCAGCAGCTTAGTCACTAGCGGGGTGTCTGAGCAGTTCTTC
CDR3: CASSLVTSGVSEQFF

D: TRBD1
V: TRBV10-3
J: TRBJ2-1
size: few
DNA: TGTGCCTCCCACAGGGGACAGGGATACAATGAGCAGTTCTTC
CDR3: CASHRGQGYNEQFF

D: -
V: TRBV11-1
J: TRBJ2-3
size: -
DNA: TGTGCCAGCAGCTTAGGTGGCACCACAGATACGCAGTATTTT
CDR3: CASSLGGTTDTQYF

D: -
V: TRBV11-2
J: TRBJ1-1
size: few
DNA: TGTGCCAGCAGCTTAGGGGCAGCGAACACTGAAGCTTTCTTT
CDR3: CASSLGAANTEAFF

D: -
V: TRBV19
J: TRBJ1-5
size: -
DNA: TGTGCCAGTAGCCCCACGTCAGGGGTCGGTCAGCCCCAGCATTTT
CDR3: CASSPTSGVGQPQHF

D: -
V: TRBV9
J: TRBJ2-3
size: -
DNA: TGTGCCAGCAGCGTAGGCTACGGGGATACGCAGTATTTT
CDR3: CASSVGYGDTQYF

D: -
V: TRBV10-3
J: TRBJ2-5
size: -
DNA: TGTGCCATCAGTGGGGGCGGCAAGCAAGAGACCCAGTACTTC
CDR3: CAISGGGKQETQYF

D: -
V: TRBV7-6
J: TRBJ1-4
size: once
DNA: TGTGCCAGCAGCAATTTTAATGCGGGCGGCAATGAAAAACTGTTTTTT
CDR3: CASSNFNAGGNEKLFF

D: TRBD2
V: TRBV28
J: TRBJ2-1
size: -
DNA: TGTGCCAGCAGTCTAGCGGGAGACCGCAATGAGCAGTTCTTC
CDR3: CASSLAGDRNEQFF

D: -
V: TRBV27
J: TRBJ2-7
size: -
DNA: TGTGCCAGCAGCCTCGGGACATTCTACGAGCAGTACTTC
CDR3: CASSLGTFYEQYF

D: TRBD2
V: TRBV27
J: TRBJ2-3
size: -
DNA: TGTGCCAGCAGTTTAAGGCCTAGCGGGAGGGCCGTCACAGATACGCAGTATTTT
CDR3: CASSLRPSGRAVTDTQYF

D: -
V: TRBV28
J: TRBJ2-7
size: few
DNA: TGTGCCAGCAGTTTTCGCAGGGACTCAATCTACGAGCAGTACTTC
CDR3: CASSFRRDSIYEQYF

D: -
V: TRBV5-8
J: TRBJ1-1
size: -
DNA: TGTGCCAGCAGCCGGGCTGAAGCTTTCTTT
CDR3: CASSRAEAFF

D: TRBD1
V: TRBV29-1
J: TRBJ1-2
size: -
DNA: TGCAGCGTACTAAGAGGGACAGGGGATGGCTACACCTTC
CDR3: CSVLRGTGDGYTF

D: -
V: TRBV28
J: TRBJ2-7
size: -
DNA: TGTGCCAGCAGAAGGGGATCGGTGAACGAGCAGTACTTC
CDR3: CASRRGSVNEQYF

D: -
V: TRBV28
J: TRBJ2-5
size: -
DNA: TGTGCCAGCAGTTTAACACGAAAAGAGACCCAGTACTTC
CDR3: CASSLTRKETQYF

D: TRBD2
V: TRBV9
J: TRBJ2-2
size: -
DNA: TGTGCCAGCAGCGTAGGTACTAGCGGGACCGGGGAGCTGTTTTTT
CDR3: CASSVGTSGTGELFF

D: TRBD2
V: TRBV30
J: TRBJ2-5
size: once
DNA: TGTGCCTGGAGGGGCGCGGGGGGAAGGGAGACCCAGTACTTC
CDR3: CAWRGAGGRETQYF

D: TRBD1
V: TRBV2
J: TRBJ1-5
size: -
DNA: TGTGCCAGCAGTGGACAGGGGGCAGTGAGCAATCAGCCCCAGCATTTT
CDR3: CASSGQGAVSNQPQHF

D: TRBD2
V: TRBV25-1
J: TRBJ2-5
size: -
DNA: TGTGCCAGCAGTCAATGGACTAGCGGGAGGGAAGAGACCCAGTACTTC
CDR3: CASSQWTSGREETQYF

D: -
V: TRBV30
J: TRBJ1-3
size: -
DNA: TGTGCCTGGAGTGTAGGGGGTATTGGAAACACCATATATTTT
CDR3: CAWSVGGIGNTIYF

D: -
V: TRBV11-2
J: TRBJ2-5
size: -
DNA: TGTGCCAGCAGCTTAGTCGGGAGCGAGCAAGAGACCCAGTACTTC
CDR3: CASSLVGSEQETQYF

D: TRBD2
V: TRBV11-3
J: TRBJ2-3
size: -
DNA: TGTGCCAGCAGCCCCGGGCTAGCGGGAGCGCCAGATACGCAGTATTTT
CDR3: CASSPGLAGAPDTQYF

D: TRBD1
V: TRBV6-5
J: TRBJ2-7
size: -
DNA: TGTGCCAGCAGTTTTAGGACAGGGAACTACGAGCAGTACTTC
CDR3: CASSFRTGNYEQYF

D: -
V: TRBV27
J: TRBJ1-3
size: -
DNA: TGTGCCAGCAGTTTAGCCGGGGTTGGAAACACCATATATTTT
CDR3: CASSLAGVGNTIYF

D: -
V: TRBV11-2
J: TRBJ1-1
size: -
DNA: TGTGCCAGCAGCCGGGGTTGGACTGAAGCTTTCTTT
CDR3: CASSRGWTEAFF

D: -
V: TRBV29-1
J: TRBJ2-1
size: -
DNA: TGCAGCGTTGTTGAGTTCAATGAGCAGTTCTTC
CDR3: CSVVEFNEQFF